Listed below are T cell receptor beta chains from one sample, sequenced in a study of response to subunit inactivated influenza vaccine. TCRdb analysed the RT-PCR reads with MiXCR anew, one entry per CDR3 protein. Among about 530,000 distinct CDR3 sequences listed, 10% to 15% were seen once. The sequencing used PBMCs from blood, collected around seven weeks after vaccination. All receptors derive from a man between 45 and 60 years old who received an inactivated influenza vaccine. The CDR3 runs from the conserved cysteine through the conserved F or W. A D gene is named only where the DNA matches it firmly. Only part of the rows carry a size: once, few, many, or a class if the clone is expanded.

clone_size j_call v_call d_call cdr3_aa cdr3_nt
many TRBJ1-5 TRBV6-1 - CASSLKISNQPQHF TGTGCCAGCAGTCTCAAGATTAGCAATCAGCCCCAGCATTTT
many TRBJ2-1 TRBV7-8 - CASSPSEFF TGTGCCAGCAGCCCATCGGAGTTCTTC
- TRBJ1-6 TRBV3-1 TRBD1 CASSLRDSYNSPLHF TGTGCCAGCAGCCTCCGGGACAGTTATAATTCACCCCTCCACTTT
- TRBJ2-3 TRBV11-2 TRBD2 CASSLRQLAVFFTDTQYF TGTGCCAGCAGCTTAAGGCAACTAGCGGTTTTCTTCACAGATACGCAGTATTTT
- TRBJ2-2 TRBV7-9 - CASSLALYLANTGELFF TGTGCCAGCAGCTTAGCCCTCTACCTCGCGAACACCGGGGAGCTGTTTTTT
few TRBJ1-2 TRBV5-5 - CASSLSEYGYTF TGTGCCAGCAGCTTGAGCGAATATGGCTACACCTTC
many TRBJ2-3 TRBV4-3 - CASSQDWLTSTDTQYF TGCGCCAGCAGCCAAGACTGGCTGACTAGCACAGATACGCAGTATTTT
many TRBJ2-4 TRBV25-1 - CASSEGGTAKNIQYF TGTGCCAGCAGTGAAGGCGGGACAGCCAAAAACATTCAGTACTTC
- TRBJ2-7 TRBV28 TRBD2 CASSLMGEGDYEQYF TGTGCCAGCAGTTTAATGGGGGAGGGAGACTACGAGCAGTACTTC
few TRBJ2-7 TRBV15 TRBD1 CATSRPDRGRTDDEQYF TGTGCCACCAGCAGACCTGACAGGGGGCGTACGGACGACGAGCAGTACTTC
few TRBJ1-5 TRBV6-2/TRBV6-3 - CASSWTVSNQPQHF TGTGCCAGCAGTTGGACAGTTAGCAATCAGCCCCAGCATTTT
many TRBJ1-1 TRBV7-9 TRBD1 CASSEDRGRTEAFF TGTGCCAGCAGCGAAGACAGGGGAAGGACTGAAGCTTTCTTT
- TRBJ2-7 TRBV3-2 - CATCKYGTSGRAGEQYF TGTGCCACCTGCAAATACGGGACTAGCGGGAGGGCTGGCGAGCAGTACTTC
- TRBJ2-2 TRBV3-1 TRBD1 CASRGTGGAGAGELFF TGTGCCAGCAGGGGGACAGGGGGCGCGGGTGCCGGGGAGCTGTTTTTT
many TRBJ2-1 TRBV5-1 TRBD1 CASSSGQGNYNEQFF TGCGCCAGCAGCTCTGGACAGGGGAACTACAATGAGCAGTTCTTC
- TRBJ2-5 TRBV20-1 TRBD2 CSAQTTSGSSETQYF TGCAGTGCGCAGACGACTAGCGGGAGTTCGGAGACCCAGTACTTC
- TRBJ2-7 TRBV7-2 TRBD2 CATQRTSDYEQYF TGTGCCACTCAACGGACTAGCGATTACGAGCAGTACTTC
- TRBJ2-5 TRBV4-2 TRBD2 CASSQEALAGGGETQYF TGTGCCAGCAGCCAAGAGGCACTAGCGGGAGGAGGGGAGACCCAGTACTTC
few TRBJ2-2 TRBV5-6 - CASSLAFGGGPFGTGELFF TGTGCCAGCAGCTTGGCCTTTGGAGGGGGCCCTTTTGGCACCGGGGAGCTGTTTTTT
few TRBJ2-2 TRBV25-1 - CASSPPDLNTGELFF TGTGCCAGCAGCCCTCCGGACTTGAACACCGGGGAGCTGTTTTTT
few TRBJ2-3 TRBV29-1 - CSVDRASTDTQYF TGCAGCGTTGACAGGGCAAGCACAGATACGCAGTATTTT
many TRBJ2-1 TRBV7-2 - CASSLVAGRNEQFF TGTGCCAGCAGCTTAGTTGCGGGAAGGAATGAGCAGTTCTTC
few TRBJ1-4 TRBV6-6 - CASSYSILEKLFF TGTGCCAGCAGTTACTCGATTCTTGAAAAACTGTTTTTT
- TRBJ1-3 TRBV12-3/TRBV12-4 - CASSSSWDFSGNTIYF TGTGCCAGCAGTTCATCTTGGGATTTCTCTGGAAACACCATATATTTT
few TRBJ2-7 TRBV7-9 TRBD2 CASSGGLTYEQYF TGTGCCAGCAGCGGGGGACTAACCTACGAGCAGTACTTC
few TRBJ2-4 TRBV5-1 - CASSLWGAKNIQYF TGCGCCAGCAGCTTATGGGGGGCCAAAAACATTCAGTACTTC
few TRBJ2-5 TRBV11-2 - CASSLEGWRGAQETQYF TGTGCCAGCAGCTTAGAAGGTTGGCGGGGCGCCCAAGAGACCCAGTACTTC
few TRBJ2-7 TRBV20-1 - CSARDKSGYEQYF TGCAGTGCTAGGGACAAAAGCGGCTACGAGCAGTACTTC
many TRBJ2-5 TRBV6-1 - CASSTRLGQQETQYF TGTGCCAGCAGTACCCGGTTGGGGCAGCAAGAGACCCAGTACTTC
- TRBJ2-5 TRBV12-3/TRBV12-4 - CASSLWGPGETQYF TGTGCCAGCAGTTTGTGGGGTCCCGGGGAGACCCAGTACTTC
few TRBJ2-5 TRBV6-5 - CASSYRSAGQETQYF TGTGCCAGCAGTTACAGGTCTGCAGGGCAAGAGACCCAGTACTTC
- TRBJ2-1 TRBV18 - CASSAGEVLYGKQFF TGTGCCAGCTCAGCAGGGGAGGTTCTCTATGGGAAGCAGTTCTTC
- TRBJ2-1 TRBV7-9 TRBD2 CASSSSGGALYNEQFF TGTGCCAGCAGCTCTAGCGGGGGGGCCCTCTACAATGAGCAGTTCTTC
- TRBJ2-2 TRBV4-3 - CASSQVIHTGELFF TGCGCCAGCAGCCAAGTGATACACACCGGGGAGCTGTTTTTT
few TRBJ1-1 TRBV10-3 - CAISVQGSNAEAFF TGTGCCATCAGTGTACAGGGATCCAACGCTGAAGCTTTCTTT
few TRBJ2-2 TRBV12-3/TRBV12-4 TRBD1 CASSSHLGQGNTGELFF TGTGCCAGCAGTTCTCACCTGGGACAGGGGAACACCGGGGAGCTGTTTTTT
many TRBJ2-7 TRBV11-2 TRBD1 CASSLGTGEYEQYF TGTGCCAGCAGCTTAGGGACAGGGGAGTACGAGCAGTACTTC
few TRBJ1-2 TRBV20-1 - CSAREGGGPTTF TGCAGTGCTAGAGAGGGGGGAGGGCCCACCACCTTC
few TRBJ2-1 TRBV6-5 TRBD2 CASSYSSGTSINEQFF TGTGCCAGCAGTTATTCATCCGGGACTAGTATCAATGAGCAGTTCTTC
many TRBJ2-1 TRBV2 - CASTTTGSSYNEQFF TGTGCCAGCACCACGACTGGGAGCTCCTACAATGAGCAGTTCTTC